This T cell receptor beta chain was captured by sequencing in a study of T cell repertoires in cytomegalovirus infection. Study summary: The authors relied on CMV epitopes, both recently identified HLA-C-restricted and well-studied HLA-B-restricted. Public TCR beta signatures indicated both CMV infection and matching HLA type.

The sample holds a few counts of this clonotype. The antigen remains undetermined. TCRdb processed the reads anew with MiXCR; each CDR3 protein has one entry. This sample has approximately 1,000,000 distinct CDR3 sequences, with about a third found just once. CDR3 length: 14 residues. Germline CDR1 is SGHVS and CDR2 is FQNEAQ. The V end lost 5 bases, the J end lost 5 bases, and 13 bases lay between the germline ends. This chain connects TRBV7-8 to TRBJ1-5; D remains unclear. The TCR sequence derives from a human donor in good health (CMV status not recorded). Some clones in this sample may be carry-over from other donors' samples. Sequences were derived from cultured CD8+ T cells from PBMCs, sampled from culture after CMV antigen stimulation. The CDR3 region is CASSPGRGHQPQHF. The CDR3 region has the DNA TGTGCCAGCAGCCCCGGTCGAGGTCATCAGCCCCAGCATTTT.